The present entry profiles one T cell receptor beta chain with its context. Germline assignment: CDR1 GTSNPN and CDR2 SVGIG (reference sequence). V was clipped by 4 bases and J by 1 base, with 13 bases between them. The length of the CDR3 is 14 residues. This sample is drawn from a study of blood T cell repertoires in COVID-19. For the study at large: Collection of acute and convalescent COVID-19 samples took place in the United States, Italy and Spain. In each case, the material was cDNA or gDNA derived from T cells, B-cell-depleted T cells, or PBMCs.

In the original analysis: Amplification with reference gene primers provided the estimates of nucleated cell counts. Data came from immunoSEQ multiplex PCR; TCRdb stores just in-frame clones and leaves some out. V and J calls and clone size are given by that table; D and trimming were obtained from the DNA. The data hold roughly 110,000 clones, with 84% observed a single time. This receptor was identified in a woman in her sixties or seventies with acute or convalescent COVID-19. This chain uses TRBV30 with TRBJ1-1; D is possibly TRBD1 (5 bases). The sequencing sample was made of peripheral blood. Here the CDR3 DNA reads TGTGCCTGGAAGTTCCTTGGGGCGAACACTGAAGCTTTCTTT. Encoded protein: CAWKFLGANTEAFF.